Below, 28 T cell receptor beta chains from the same sample are listed, as sequenced in a study of T cell responses to AZD1222 COVID-19 vaccine. The protocol was immunoSEQ multiplex PCR, while the TCRdb copy is restricted to in-frame clones and leaves out a portion. In the table there are some 90,000 clones, 85% to 90% of which are singletons. The sample in question was peripheral blood, obtained 28 days after the second AZD1222 dose. These receptors were obtained from an adult who received the AZD1222 COVID-19 vaccine.

The chain carries TRBV15 and TRBJ1-6; 8 bases fit TRBD1. This CDR3 spans 14 amino acids. Germline CDR1 reads LNHNV; CDR2 reads YYDKDF (reference sequence). Trimming took 10 bases from V and 7 from J; bases not matched to a gene: 9. Written as DNA, the CDR3 is TGTGCCAGTTCAAGGGACAGGCAGAATTCACCCCTCCACTTT. Residues: CASSRDRQNSPLHF.

V and J are TRBV19 and TRBJ1-5; D not certain. The length of the CDR3 is 13 residues. V shed 3 bases and J shed 5 bases, with 8 bases lying between them. Germline CDR1 reads LNHDA; CDR2 reads SQIVND (reference sequence). CDR3 sequence (DNA): TGTGCCAGTAGTATTCATCGAGATCAGCCCCAGCATTTT. This gives the protein CASSIHRDQPQHF.

The genes are TRBV2 and TRBJ2-3, with TRBD2 matching 8 bases. Germline V gene lookup returns CDR1 SNHLY and CDR2 FYNNEI. The CDR3 totals 16 residues. The V gene end was trimmed by 3 bases and the J gene end by 4 bases; junction bases not matched to a gene: 9. The CDR3 region has the DNA TGTGCCAGCAGTGAGGCGAGCGGGGGCCGATCAGATACGCAGTATTTT. Translation gives CASSEASGGRSDTQYF.

This clone was seen once. This chain connects TRBV24-1 to TRBJ2-1, with D maybe TRBD2 (5 bases). Per germline, CDR1 KGHDR and CDR2 SFDVKD. Trimming stripped 6 bases from V and 9 bases from J, with 11 bases between. The CDR3 extends over 12 amino acids. CDR3 sequence: CATSTLEGEQFF. In DNA, the CDR3 is TGTGCCACCAGTACCCTCGAGGGTGAGCAGTTCTTC.

The rearrangement uses TRBV10-1 and TRBJ2-3; no reliable D call. CDR3 length equals 14 residues. Per the germline V gene, CDR1 is WNHNN and CDR2 is SYGVQD (reference sequence). V was trimmed by 2 bases and J by 2 bases, leaving 8 bases between them. This CDR3 reads CASSEGAPTDTQYF. The DNA for the CDR3 is TGCGCCAGCAGTGAGGGTGCACCCACAGATACGCAGTATTTT.

This chain links TRBV2 with TRBJ2-5; the D is unclear. Germline V lookup: CDR1 SNHLY, CDR2 FYNNEI. The V and J ends lost 7 bases and 5 bases respectively, with 8 bases between them. The CDR3 consists of 11 residues. The CDR3 sequence is CASTLMETQYF. The CDR3 DNA reads as TGTGCCAGCACTCTAATGGAGACCCAGTACTTC.

This clone was observed a handful of times. This chain connects TRBV5-1 to TRBJ1-5; TRBD1 might be the D (5 bases). This CDR3 spans 15 amino acids. Germline V lookup: CDR1 SGHRS, CDR2 YFSETQ. Trimming removed 0 bases from V and 3 bases from J, with 10 bases in between. The CDR3 bases are TGCGCCAGCAGCTTGGAGGGGAATTTCAATCAGCCCCAGCATTTT. Protein sequence: CASSLEGNFNQPQHF.

The chain links TRBV12-5 to TRBJ2-1; 12 bases match TRBD2. Germline loops: CDR1 LGHNT, CDR2 FRNRAP. CDR3 length: 14 amino acids. The V and J ends lost 6 bases and 4 bases, in that order; junction bases with no gene match: 1. The CDR3, as DNA: TGTGCTAGTGGGACTAGCGGGGGATACAATGAGCAGTTCTTC. Amino acid sequence: CASGTSGGYNEQFF.

The chain couples TRBV5-5 to TRBJ2-2; the D gene is possibly TRBD2 (5 bases). Germline V gives CDR1 SGHKS, CDR2 YYEKEE (reference sequence). The CDR3 has 15 amino acids. V gave up 0 bases and J gave up 5 bases, with 11 bases separating them. CDR3 residues: CASSLGGPGTGELFF. The DNA of the CDR3 is TGTGCCAGCAGCTTGGGAGGGCCTGGAACCGGGGAGCTGTTTTTT.

This chain joins TRBV5-1 and TRBJ1-2, with D perhaps TRBD1 (5 bases). Germline CDR1 is SGHRS and CDR2 is YFSETQ. V was cut by 4 bases and J by 5 bases, with 15 bases left in between. CDR3 length equals 14 residues. The CDR3 reads CASSMGTQGYGYTF. CDR3 nucleotides: TGCGCCAGCAGCATGGGGACGCAAGGGTATGGCTACACCTTC. The variable domain in full, with the rest retrieved from reference TRBV5-1 and TRBJ1-2, is KAGVTQTPRYLIKTRGQQVTLSCSPISGHRSVSWYQQTPGQGLQFLFEYFSETQRNKGNFPGRFSGRQFSNSRSEMNVSTLELGDSALYLCASSMGTQGYGYTFGSGTRLTVV.

This clone appeared a few times. The chain joins TRBV19 to TRBJ2-5; D is uncertain. CDR1 and CDR2 (germline): LNHDA, SQIVND (reference sequence). The V and J ends lost 5 bases and 2 bases respectively, with 6 bases between them. This CDR3 comprises 12 residues. CDR3 DNA: TGTGCCAGTAGTGGGCCGCAAGAGACCCAGTACTTC. Encoded protein: CASSGPQETQYF.

The chain uses TRBV11-2 and TRBJ1-6; 7 nucleotides align to TRBD1. The CDR3 runs 15 residues. V lost 5 bases to trimming and J lost 7 bases; unmatched junction nucleotides: 8. Germline loops: CDR1 SGHAT, CDR2 FQNNGV. The CDR3 coding sequence is TGTGCCAGCAGCCCCGGGGGCAGGGGGAATTCACCCCTCCACTTT. Translating it yields CASSPGGRGNSPLHF.

This clone was recorded only once. The gene calls are TRBV6-5 and TRBJ1-5, with no clear D. CDR1 and CDR2 from the germline V gene are MNHEY and SVGAGI. V lost 6 bases to trimming and J lost 7 bases, with 10 bases between them. The CDR3 is made up of 12 amino acids. The CDR3 sequence is CASSLPGQPQHF. In DNA, the CDR3 is TGTGCCAGCAGCCTACCGGGACAGCCCCAGCATTTT.

The chain is built from TRBV7-9 and TRBJ1-6; 9 bases map to TRBD1. CDR1 and CDR2 (germline): SEHNR, FQNEAQ (reference sequence). CDR3 length: 15 amino acids. Unmatched junction bases numbered 4, after V lost 3 bases and J lost 7 bases. This CDR3 is CASSLAGTGNSPLHF. For the CDR3, the DNA is TGTGCCAGCAGCTTGGCCGGGACAGGGAATTCACCCCTCCACTTT. Based on the CDR3 plus reference TRBV7-9 and TRBJ1-6, the full variable domain is DTGVSQNPRHKITKRGQNVTFRCDPISEHNRLYWYRQTLGQGPEFLTYFQNEAQLEKSRLLSDRFSAERPKGSFSTLEIQRTEQGDSAMYLCASSLAGTGNSPLHFGNGTRLTVT.

The V and J genes are TRBV19 and TRBJ1-2; D uncertain. Trimming removed 7 bases from V and 8 bases from J, with 14 bases in between. Germline CDR1 LNHDA, CDR2 SQIVND (reference sequence). CDR3 size: 12 residues. CDR3 protein: CASTLSGSGYTF. The DNA of the CDR3 is TGTGCCAGTACCTTGTCCGGGTCGGGCTACACCTTC.

The gene calls are TRBV7-9 and TRBJ1-2; D is unclear. Germline loops: CDR1 SEHNR, CDR2 FQNEAQ (reference sequence). This CDR3 contains 13 residues. The ends were cut back, 11 bases at V and 2 bases at J, with 15 bases in the middle. DNA of the CDR3: TGTGCCGGAGCCCTGGCAGGCAACTATGGCTACACCTTC. This gives the protein CAGALAGNYGYTF.

The chain has TRBV23-1 and TRBJ2-3; D is unclear. TRBV23-1 is marked as an open reading frame, function uncertain. V lost 0 bases and J lost 3, with 4 bases in between. The CDR3 extends over 13 amino acids. The CDR3 sequence is CASSQSGTDTQYF. The CDR3, as DNA: TGCGCCAGCAGTCAATCTGGGACAGATACGCAGTATTTT.

This chain uses TRBV21-1 with TRBJ1-5. TRBV21-1 has pseudogene status. CDR3 length: 14 residues. CDR3 DNA sequence: TGTGCCAGCAGGCCGCAAAGTAGCAATCAGCCCCAGCATTTT. Its protein product is CASRPQSSNQPQHF.

This clone was picked up one time. This chain links TRBV19 with TRBJ2-3; TRBD2 is a possible D gene (5 bases). Germline CDR1 and CDR2: LNHDA and SQIVND (reference sequence). The ends were cut back, 3 bases at V and 3 bases at J, with 10 bases in the middle. This CDR3 spans 14 amino acids. CDR3 protein: CASSIAGITDTQYF. The CDR3 nucleotides are TGTGCCAGTAGTATCGCCGGGATTACAGATACGCAGTATTTT. The complete variable domain, with remaining parts taken from reference TRBV19 and TRBJ2-3, reads DGGITQSPKYLFRKEGQNVTLSCEQNLNHDAMYWYRQDPGQGLRLIYYSQIVNDFQKGDIAEGYSVSREKKESFPLTVTSAQKNPTAFYLCASSIAGITDTQYFGPGTRLTVL.

This chain connects TRBV6-5 to TRBJ1-1; D is perhaps TRBD1 (6 bases). The CDR3 consists of 12 residues. The germline CDR1 and CDR2 sequences are MNHEY and SVGAGI. V lost 8 bases and J lost 7, with 14 bases in between. The CDR3 loop is CASSGQIIEAFF. DNA for the CDR3: TGTGCCAGCTCGGGACAAATTATTGAAGCTTTCTTT.

V and J are TRBV6-9 and TRBJ2-7, with no clear D. This CDR3 has 11 amino acids. Germline values: CDR1 MNHGY, CDR2 SVAAGI. V was trimmed by 4 bases and J by 7 bases, leaving 8 bases between them. The CDR3 protein is CASSSWPEQYF. The CDR3 DNA reads as TGTGCCAGCAGTTCGTGGCCGGAGCAGTACTTC.

To note about this clone: A read error may produce the germline difference seen at one junction end. This chain connects TRBV12-3 or TRBV12-4 to TRBJ1-2, with D tentatively TRBD1 (5 bases). CDR3 length: 11 residues. CDR3 protein: CASRGDGNLRF. The CDR3 DNA follows: TGTGCCAGCCGCGGGGACGGCAATTTAAGGTTC.

J is TRBJ2-3 and V is TRBV7-3; unclear D gene. Germline CDR1 and CDR2: SGHTA and FQGTGA. The CDR3 contains 13 residues. The V gene lost 5 bases and the J gene lost 2 bases, with 8 bases spanning the gap. CDR3 DNA: TGTGCCAGCAGCCGACAAGACACAGATACGCAGTATTTT. Translating it yields CASSRQDTDTQYF. The variable domain in full, with the rest retrieved from reference TRBV7-3 and TRBJ2-3, is GAGVSQTPSNKVTEKGKYVELRCDPISGHTALYWYRQSLGQGPEFLIYFQGTGAADDSGLPNDRFFAVRPEGSVSTLKIQRTERGDSAVYLCASSRQDTDTQYFGPGTRLTVL.

The V gene is TRBV10-1, the J gene TRBJ2-5; D unresolved. V lost 6 bases and J lost 6, with 17 bases in between. Germline V gives CDR1 WNHNN, CDR2 SYGVQD (reference sequence). The CDR3 length is 14 residues. The CDR3 here is CASSPGVEGQTQYF. CDR3 bases: TGCGCCAGCAGCCCCGGAGTGGAAGGACAGACCCAGTACTTC.

The sample holds a few counts of this clone. The CDR3, as DNA: TGTGCCAGCAGCGAAGTGGGACTAGCATTTGGCGGGGAGCTGTTTTTT. Amino acids: CASSEVGLAFGGELFF. The chain is built from TRBV7-2 and TRBJ2-2; 9 bases agree with TRBD2. The CDR3 covers 16 residues. The germline CDR1 and CDR2 sequences are SGHTA and FQGNSA. Trimming cost V 5 bases and J 7 bases; bases outside gene matches: 11.

This clone was seen a single time. This chain links TRBV24-1 with TRBJ2-3; 7 bases match TRBD2. This CDR3 is 13 amino acids long. Germline values: CDR1 KGHDR, CDR2 SFDVKD. With 7 bases clipped from V and 4 bases from J, the junction kept 4 bases outside the gene matches. The CDR3 spells CATRGGVPDTQYF. For the CDR3, the DNA is TGTGCCACCAGGGGAGGGGTCCCAGATACGCAGTATTTT.

The V and J genes are TRBV18 and TRBJ2-7, with D perhaps assigned TRBD1 or TRBD2 (6 bases each). The CDR3 is 16 residues long. CDR1 KGHSH and CDR2 LQKENI come from the germline V gene. V shed 2 bases and J shed 3 bases, with 17 bases lying between them. This CDR3 reads CASSPTGASRHYEQYF. CDR3 nucleotides: TGTGCCAGCTCACCAACGGGGGCGAGTAGGCACTACGAGCAGTACTTC. Combining the CDR3 with reference TRBV18 and TRBJ2-7 gives the whole variable domain NAGVMQNPRHLVRRRGQEARLRCSPMKGHSHVYWYRQLPEEGLKFMVYLQKENIIDESGMPKERFSAEFPKEGPSILRIQQVVRGDSAAYFCASSPTGASRHYEQYFGPGTRLTVT.

This clone was seen only a few times. The V call is TRBV6-5, the J call TRBJ2-3; tentatively, D is TRBD2 (5 bases). CDR3 length: 14 amino acids. The V gene's germline CDR1 is MNHEY and CDR2 SVGAGI. Trimming cost V 5 bases and J 2 bases, with 11 bases left between them. CDR3: CASSLGLPTDTQYF. The CDR3 DNA is TGTGCCAGCAGTCTCGGACTCCCCACAGATACGCAGTATTTT.